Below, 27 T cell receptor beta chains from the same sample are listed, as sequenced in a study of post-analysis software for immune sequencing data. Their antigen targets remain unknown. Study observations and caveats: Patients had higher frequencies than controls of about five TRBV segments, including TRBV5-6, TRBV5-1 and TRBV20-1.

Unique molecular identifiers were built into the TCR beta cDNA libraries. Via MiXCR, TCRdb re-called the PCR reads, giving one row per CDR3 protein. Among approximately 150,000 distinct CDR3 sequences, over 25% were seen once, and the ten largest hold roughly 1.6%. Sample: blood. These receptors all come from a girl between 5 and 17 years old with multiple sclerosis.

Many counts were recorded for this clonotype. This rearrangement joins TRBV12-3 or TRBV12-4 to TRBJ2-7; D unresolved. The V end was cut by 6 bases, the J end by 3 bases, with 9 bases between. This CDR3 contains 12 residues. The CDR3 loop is CASSPWDYEQYF. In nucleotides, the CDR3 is TGTGCCAGCAGCCCGTGGGACTACGAGCAGTACTTC.

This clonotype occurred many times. Written as DNA, the CDR3 is TGCGCCAGCAGCTTCCACACACGAATGGTCAATGAGCAGTTCTTC. Translation: CASSFHTRMVNEQFF. The V call is TRBV5-1, the J call TRBJ2-1; D gene uncertain. There are 15 residues in the CDR3. Trimming stripped 2 bases from V and 6 bases from J, with 15 bases between. From germline, CDR1 is SGHRS and CDR2 YFSETQ. Looking up the rest from reference TRBV5-1 and TRBJ2-1 gives the full variable domain: KAGVTQTPRYLIKTRGQQVTLSCSPISGHRSVSWYQQTPGQGLQFLFEYFSETQRNKGNFPGRFSGRQFSNSRSEMNVSTLELGDSALYLCASSFHTRMVNEQFFGPGTRLTVL.

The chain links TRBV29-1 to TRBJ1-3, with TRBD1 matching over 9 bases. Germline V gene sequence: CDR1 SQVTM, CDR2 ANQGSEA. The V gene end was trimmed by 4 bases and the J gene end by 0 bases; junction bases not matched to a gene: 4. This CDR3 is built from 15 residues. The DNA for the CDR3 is TGCAGCGTTGCTACAGGGGGCTACTCTGGAAACACCATATATTTT. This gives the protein CSVATGGYSGNTIYF.

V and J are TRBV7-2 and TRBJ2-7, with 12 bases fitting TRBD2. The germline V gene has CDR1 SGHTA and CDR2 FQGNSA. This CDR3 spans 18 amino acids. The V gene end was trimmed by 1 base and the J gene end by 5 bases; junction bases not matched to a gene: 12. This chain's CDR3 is CASSLEGLAGRGVDEQYF. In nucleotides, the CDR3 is TGTGCCAGCAGCTTAGAGGGACTAGCGGGCCGCGGGGTCGACGAGCAGTACTTC.

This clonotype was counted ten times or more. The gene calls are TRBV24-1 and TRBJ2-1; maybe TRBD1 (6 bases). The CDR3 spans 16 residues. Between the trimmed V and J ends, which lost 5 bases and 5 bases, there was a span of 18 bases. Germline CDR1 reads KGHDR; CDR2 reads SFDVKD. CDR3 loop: CATSGIGGPLDNEQFF. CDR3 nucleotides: TGTGCCACCAGTGGGATAGGGGGACCGCTGGACAATGAGCAGTTCTTC.

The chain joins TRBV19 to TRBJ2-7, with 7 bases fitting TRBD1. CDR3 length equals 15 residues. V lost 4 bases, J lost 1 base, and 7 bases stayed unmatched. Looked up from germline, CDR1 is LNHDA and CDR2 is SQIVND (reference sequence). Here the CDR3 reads CASSKSGTVSYEQYF. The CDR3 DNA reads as TGTGCCAGTAGTAAATCCGGGACAGTTTCCTACGAGCAGTACTTC.

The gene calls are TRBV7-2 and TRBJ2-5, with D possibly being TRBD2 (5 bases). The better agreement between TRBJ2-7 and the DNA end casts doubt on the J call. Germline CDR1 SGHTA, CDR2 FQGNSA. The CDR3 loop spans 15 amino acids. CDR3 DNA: TGTGCCAGCAGCTTGACTATCGGTGGGGTGAGCGAGCAGTACTTC. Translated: CASSLTIGGVSEQYF.

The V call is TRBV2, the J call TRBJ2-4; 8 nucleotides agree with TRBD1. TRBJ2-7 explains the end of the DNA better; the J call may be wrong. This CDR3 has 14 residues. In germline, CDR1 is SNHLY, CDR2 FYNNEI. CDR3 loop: CASTGTGDRYEQYF. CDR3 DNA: TGTGCCAGTACCGGGACAGGCGACCGATACGAGCAGTACTTC.

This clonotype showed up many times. Written as DNA, the CDR3 is TGCAGTGCTAGAGGGGACAGGGGACGCTACGAGCAGTACTTC. Translating gives CSARGDRGRYEQYF. V and J are TRBV20-1 and TRBJ2-7, with 10 bases lining up with TRBD1. Looked up from germline, CDR1 is DFQATT and CDR2 is SNEGSKA (reference sequence). The CDR3 is 14 residues long. Germline trimming cut 1 base from V and 3 bases from J; bases unmatched to any gene: 3.

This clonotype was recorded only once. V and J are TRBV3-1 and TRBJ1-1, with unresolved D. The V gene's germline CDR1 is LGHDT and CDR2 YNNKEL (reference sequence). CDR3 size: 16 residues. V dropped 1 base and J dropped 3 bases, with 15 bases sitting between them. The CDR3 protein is CASSQGQREWDTEAFF. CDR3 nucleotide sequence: TGTGCCAGCAGCCAAGGTCAAAGGGAGTGGGACACTGAAGCTTTCTTT.

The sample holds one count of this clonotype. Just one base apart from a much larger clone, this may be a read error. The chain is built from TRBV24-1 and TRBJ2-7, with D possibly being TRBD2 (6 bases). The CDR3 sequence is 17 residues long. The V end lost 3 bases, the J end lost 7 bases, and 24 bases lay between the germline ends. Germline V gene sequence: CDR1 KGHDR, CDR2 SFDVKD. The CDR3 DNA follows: TGTGCCACCAGTGATCCCTCTAGCGCGAATTCCTACAATGAGCAGTACTTC. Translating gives CATSDPSSANSYNEQYF.

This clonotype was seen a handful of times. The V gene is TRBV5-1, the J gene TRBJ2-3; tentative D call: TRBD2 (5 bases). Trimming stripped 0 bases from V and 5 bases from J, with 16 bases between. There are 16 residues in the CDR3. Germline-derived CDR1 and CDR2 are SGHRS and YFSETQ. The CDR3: CASSLATDQRQDTQYF. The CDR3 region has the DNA TGCGCCAGCAGCTTGGCCACGGACCAGCGGCAAGATACGCAGTATTTT.

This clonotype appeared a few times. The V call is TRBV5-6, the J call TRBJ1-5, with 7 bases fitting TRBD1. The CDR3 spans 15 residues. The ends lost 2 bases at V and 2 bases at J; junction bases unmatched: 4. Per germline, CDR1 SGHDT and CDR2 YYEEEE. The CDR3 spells CASSLSGQRNQPQHF. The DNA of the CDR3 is TGTGCCAGCAGCTTATCGGGACAGCGCAATCAGCCCCAGCATTTT.

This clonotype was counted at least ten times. The CDR3 protein is CASIRDGRSYNEQFF. The CDR3 DNA is TGTGCCAGCATCCGCGACGGGAGGTCCTACAATGAGCAGTTCTTC. The V call is TRBV7-6, the J call TRBJ2-1, with TRBD2 matching over 7 bases. The CDR3 is made up of 15 amino acids. Germline values: CDR1 SGHVS, CDR2 FNYEAQ. J lost 1 base, V lost 7 bases, and 7 bases had no gene match. The variable domain in full, with the rest retrieved from reference TRBV7-6 and TRBJ2-1, is GAGVSQSPRYKVTKRGQDVALRCDPISGHVSLYWYRQALGQGPEFLTYFNYEAQQDKSGLPNDRFSAERPEGSISTLTIQRTEQRDSAMYRCASIRDGRSYNEQFFGPGTRLTVL.

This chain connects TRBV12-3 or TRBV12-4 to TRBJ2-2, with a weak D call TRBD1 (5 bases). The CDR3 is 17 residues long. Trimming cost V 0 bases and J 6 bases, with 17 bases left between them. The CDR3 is CASSLAVSRVVAGELFF. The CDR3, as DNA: TGTGCCAGCAGTTTAGCGGTTAGCAGGGTGGTCGCCGGGGAGCTGTTTTTT.

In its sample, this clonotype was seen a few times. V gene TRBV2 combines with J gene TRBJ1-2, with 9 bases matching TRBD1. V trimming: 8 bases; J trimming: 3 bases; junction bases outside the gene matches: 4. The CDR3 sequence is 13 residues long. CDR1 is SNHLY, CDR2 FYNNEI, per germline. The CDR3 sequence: CASGDRVDYGYTF. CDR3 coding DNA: TGTGCCAGCGGGGACAGGGTGGACTATGGCTACACCTTC.

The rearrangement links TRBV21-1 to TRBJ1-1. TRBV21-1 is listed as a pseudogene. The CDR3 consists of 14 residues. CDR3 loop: CASSKAGDGTEAFF. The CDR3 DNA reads TGTGCCAGCAGCAAAGCGGGCGATGGGACTGAAGCTTTCTTT.

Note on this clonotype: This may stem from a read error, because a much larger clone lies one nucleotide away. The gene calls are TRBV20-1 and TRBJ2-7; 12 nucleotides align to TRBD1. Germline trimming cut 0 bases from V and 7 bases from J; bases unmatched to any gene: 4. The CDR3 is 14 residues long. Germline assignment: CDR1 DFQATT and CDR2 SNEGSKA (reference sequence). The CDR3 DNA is TGCAGTGCTAGAGAGGGACAGGGGGCGTCGGAGCAGTACTTC. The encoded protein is CSAREGQGASEQYF.

As DNA, the CDR3 is TGTGCCAGCAGCTTAGGTTCGGGGTCCGGGGCCCAGTACTTC. It codes for CASSLGSGSGAQYF. V gene TRBV11-2 combines with J gene TRBJ2-7; D possibly uses TRBD1 or TRBD2 (5 bases each). Trimming cost V 1 base and J 10 bases, with 17 bases left between them. The CDR3 has 14 residues. Germline loops: CDR1 SGHAT, CDR2 FQNNGV.

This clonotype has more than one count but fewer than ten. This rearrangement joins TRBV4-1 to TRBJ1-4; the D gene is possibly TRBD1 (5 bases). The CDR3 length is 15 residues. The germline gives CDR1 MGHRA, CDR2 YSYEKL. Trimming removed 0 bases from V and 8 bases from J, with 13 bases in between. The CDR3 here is CASSQDRTIWEKLFF. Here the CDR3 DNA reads TGCGCCAGCAGCCAAGACAGGACAATTTGGGAAAAACTGTTTTTT.

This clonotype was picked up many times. Written as DNA, the CDR3 is TGTGCCAGCAGACTTGGACAGGGAATATATGGCTACACCTTC. It yields the protein CASRLGQGIYGYTF. The chain has TRBV6-5 and TRBJ1-2; 8 nucleotides line up with TRBD1. V lost 6 bases and J lost 5; bases outside the gene matches: 8. Germline V gives CDR1 MNHEY, CDR2 SVGAGI. The CDR3 runs to 14 residues.

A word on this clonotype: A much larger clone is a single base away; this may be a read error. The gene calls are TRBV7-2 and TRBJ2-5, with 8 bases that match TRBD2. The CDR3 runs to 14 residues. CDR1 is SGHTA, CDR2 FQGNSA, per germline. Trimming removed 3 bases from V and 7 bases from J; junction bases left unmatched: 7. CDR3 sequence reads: CASSLSYGGATQYF. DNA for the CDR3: TGTGCCAGCAGCTTGTCTTACGGGGGGGCGACCCAGTACTTC.

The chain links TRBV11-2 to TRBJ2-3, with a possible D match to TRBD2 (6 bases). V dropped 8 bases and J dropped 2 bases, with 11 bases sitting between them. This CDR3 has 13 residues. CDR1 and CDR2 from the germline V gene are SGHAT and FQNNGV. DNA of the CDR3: TGTGCCAGCCGTAGCGGCACCACAGATACGCAGTATTTT. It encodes CASRSGTTDTQYF.

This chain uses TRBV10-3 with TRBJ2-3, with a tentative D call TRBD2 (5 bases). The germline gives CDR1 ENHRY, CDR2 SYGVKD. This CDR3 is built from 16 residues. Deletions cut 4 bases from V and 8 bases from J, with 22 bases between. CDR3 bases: TGTGCCATCAGTGCCCAGTTAGCCGGAGAGGGCGTTACGCAGTATTTT. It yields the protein CAISAQLAGEGVTQYF.

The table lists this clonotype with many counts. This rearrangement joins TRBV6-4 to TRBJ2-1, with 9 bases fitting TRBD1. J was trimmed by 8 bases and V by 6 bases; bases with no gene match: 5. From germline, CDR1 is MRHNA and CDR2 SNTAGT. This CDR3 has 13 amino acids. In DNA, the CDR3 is TGTGCCAGCAGAGGGACAGGGTTCCATGAGCAGTTCTTC. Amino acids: CASRGTGFHEQFF.

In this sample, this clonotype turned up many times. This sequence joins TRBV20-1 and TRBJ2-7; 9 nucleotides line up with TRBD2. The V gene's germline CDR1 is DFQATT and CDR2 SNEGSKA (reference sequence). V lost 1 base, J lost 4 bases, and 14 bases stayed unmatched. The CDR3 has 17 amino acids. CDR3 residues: CSARALTSGRQGYEQYF. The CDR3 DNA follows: TGCAGTGCTAGAGCTTTAACTAGCGGGCGCCAGGGTTACGAGCAGTACTTC.

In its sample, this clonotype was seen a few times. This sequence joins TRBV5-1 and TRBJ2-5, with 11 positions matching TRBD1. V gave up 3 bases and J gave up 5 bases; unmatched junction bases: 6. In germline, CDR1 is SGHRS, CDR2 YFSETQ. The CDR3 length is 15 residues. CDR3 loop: CASSSRTGGMETQYF. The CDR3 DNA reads TGCGCCAGCAGCTCCCGGACAGGGGGCATGGAGACCCAGTACTTC.